What follows are 3 T cell receptor beta chains derived from one specimen sequenced in a study of blood T cell repertoires in COVID-19. Assay: immunoSEQ multiplex PCR; the TCRdb copy retains only in-frame clones and omits some. The table has about 44,000 clones, 75% to 90% seen once. Sequencing was performed on peripheral blood. Every receptor here comes from a woman in her thirties or forties with acute or convalescent COVID-19.

The chain joins TRBV10-2 to TRBJ1-5; 9 bases are a match to TRBD1. Germline V gene lookup returns CDR1 WSHSY and CDR2 SAAADI. The CDR3 contains 14 residues. With V trimmed by 4 bases and J by 7 bases, 5 bases remained unmatched. CDR3 bases: TGCGCCAGCAGTGCCGACAGGGGGTTCCAGCCCCAGCATTTT. Translation gives CASSADRGFQPQHF.

This sequence joins TRBV5-1 and TRBJ2-5; 12 bases agree with TRBD2. The germline V gene encodes CDR1 SGHRS and CDR2 YFSETQ. V was clipped by 4 bases and J by 4 bases; unmatched bases: 5. This CDR3 has 15 amino acids. The CDR3 nucleotides are TGCGCCAGCAGCCCACTGGGACTAGCGGGAGAGACCCAGTACTTC. Its translation is CASSPLGLAGETQYF.

This chain links TRBV7-9 with TRBJ2-3; 11 nucleotides match TRBD2. This CDR3 comprises 16 residues. The germline V gene has CDR1 SEHNR and CDR2 FQNEAQ (reference sequence). Trimming took 4 bases from V and 2 from J; bases not matched to a gene: 5. The CDR3 DNA follows: TGTGCCAGCAGCTCAGGACTAGCGGGCTTCACAGATACGCAGTATTTT. Protein: CASSSGLAGFTDTQYF.